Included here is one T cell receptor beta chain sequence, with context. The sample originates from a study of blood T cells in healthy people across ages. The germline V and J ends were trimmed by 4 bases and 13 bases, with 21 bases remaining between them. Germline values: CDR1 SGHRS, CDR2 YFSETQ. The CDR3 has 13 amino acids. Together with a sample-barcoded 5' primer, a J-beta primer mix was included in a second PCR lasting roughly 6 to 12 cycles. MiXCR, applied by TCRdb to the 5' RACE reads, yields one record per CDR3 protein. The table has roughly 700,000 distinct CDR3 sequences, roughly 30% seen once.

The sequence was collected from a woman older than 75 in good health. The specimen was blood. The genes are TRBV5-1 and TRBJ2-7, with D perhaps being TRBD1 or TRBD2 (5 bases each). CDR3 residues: CASSEGLGPHQYF. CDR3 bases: TGCGCCAGCAGCGAAGGACTGGGACCGCATCAATACTTC.